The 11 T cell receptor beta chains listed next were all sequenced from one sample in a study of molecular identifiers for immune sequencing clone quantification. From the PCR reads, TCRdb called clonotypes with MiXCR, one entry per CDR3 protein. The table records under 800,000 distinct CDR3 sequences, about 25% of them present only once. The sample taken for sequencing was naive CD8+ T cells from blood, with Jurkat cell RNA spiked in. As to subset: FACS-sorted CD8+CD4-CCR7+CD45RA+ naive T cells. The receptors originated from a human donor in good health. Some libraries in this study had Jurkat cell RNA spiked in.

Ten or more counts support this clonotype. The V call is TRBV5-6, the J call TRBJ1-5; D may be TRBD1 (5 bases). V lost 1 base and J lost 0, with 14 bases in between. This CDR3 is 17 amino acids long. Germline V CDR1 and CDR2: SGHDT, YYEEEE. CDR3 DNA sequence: TGTGCCAGCAGCTTGAGGAGGGACGCTTATAGCAATCAGCCCCAGCATTTT. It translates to CASSLRRDAYSNQPQHF.

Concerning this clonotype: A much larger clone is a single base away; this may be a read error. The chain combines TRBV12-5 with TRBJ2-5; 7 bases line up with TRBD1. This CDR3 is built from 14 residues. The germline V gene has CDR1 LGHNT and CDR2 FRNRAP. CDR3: CASGPRDRQETRYF. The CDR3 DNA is TGTGCTAGTGGTCCTCGGGACAGACAAGAGACCCGGTACTTC.

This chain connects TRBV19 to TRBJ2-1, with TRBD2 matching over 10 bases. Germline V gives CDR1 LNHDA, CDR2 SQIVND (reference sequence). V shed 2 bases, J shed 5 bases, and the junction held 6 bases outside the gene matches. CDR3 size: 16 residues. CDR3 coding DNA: TGTGCCAGTAGTATAAGTACTAGCGGGGAAGACAATGAGCAGTTCTTC. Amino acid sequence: CASSISTSGEDNEQFF.

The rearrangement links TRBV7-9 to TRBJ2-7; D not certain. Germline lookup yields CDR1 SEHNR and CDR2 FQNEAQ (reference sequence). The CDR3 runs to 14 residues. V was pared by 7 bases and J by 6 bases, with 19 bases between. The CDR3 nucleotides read TGTGCCAGCACCCCGCCCTCGAACCTGGGCGAGCAGTACTTC. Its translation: CASTPPSNLGEQYF.

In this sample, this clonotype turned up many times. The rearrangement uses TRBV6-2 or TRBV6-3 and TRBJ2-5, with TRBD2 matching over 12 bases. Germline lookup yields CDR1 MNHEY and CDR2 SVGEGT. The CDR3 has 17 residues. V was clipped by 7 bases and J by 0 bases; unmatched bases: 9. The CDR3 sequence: CASKPTTSGGHQETQYF. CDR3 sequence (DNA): TGTGCCAGCAAACCGACGACTAGCGGGGGTCACCAAGAGACCCAGTACTTC.

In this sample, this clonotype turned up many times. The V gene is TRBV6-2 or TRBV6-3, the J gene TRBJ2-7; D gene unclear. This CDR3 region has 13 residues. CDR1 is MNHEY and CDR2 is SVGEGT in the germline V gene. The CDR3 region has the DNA TGTGCTGTCGCGCTCGGTCTGACCTACGAGCAGTACTTC. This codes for CAVALGLTYEQYF.

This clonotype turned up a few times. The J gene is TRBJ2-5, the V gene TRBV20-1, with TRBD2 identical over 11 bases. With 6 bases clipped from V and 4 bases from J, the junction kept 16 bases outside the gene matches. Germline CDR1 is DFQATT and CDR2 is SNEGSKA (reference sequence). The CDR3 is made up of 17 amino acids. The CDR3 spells CSAHNYRGLAATETQYF. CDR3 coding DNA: TGCAGTGCCCATAACTACCGGGGACTAGCGGCAACAGAGACCCAGTACTTC.

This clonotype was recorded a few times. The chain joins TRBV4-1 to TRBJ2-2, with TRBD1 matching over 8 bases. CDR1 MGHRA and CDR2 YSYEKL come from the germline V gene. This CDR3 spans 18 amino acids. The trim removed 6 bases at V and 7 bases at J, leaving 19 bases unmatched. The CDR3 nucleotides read TGCGCCAGCAGACCAGCCAAGGGGGAACAGGGGGGTGGCGGGGAGCTGTTTTTT. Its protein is CASRPAKGEQGGGGELFF.

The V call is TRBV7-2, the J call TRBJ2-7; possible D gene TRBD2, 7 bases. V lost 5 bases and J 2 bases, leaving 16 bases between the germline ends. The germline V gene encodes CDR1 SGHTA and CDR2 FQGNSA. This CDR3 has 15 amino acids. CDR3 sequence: CASSPTAGATYEQYF. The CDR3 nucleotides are TGTGCCAGCAGCCCAACGGCGGGGGCCACCTACGAGCAGTACTTC.

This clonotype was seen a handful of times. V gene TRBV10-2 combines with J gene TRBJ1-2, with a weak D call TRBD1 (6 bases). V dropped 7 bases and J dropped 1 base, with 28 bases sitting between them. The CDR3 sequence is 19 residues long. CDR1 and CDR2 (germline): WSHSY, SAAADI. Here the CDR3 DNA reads TGCGCCAGCAACAAAGATTCCGGACAGAGGGTACAACTTAACTATGGCTACACCTTC. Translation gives CASNKDSGQRVQLNYGYTF.

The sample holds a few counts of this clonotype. CDR3 sequence: CASSTGIGNSPLHF. CDR3 DNA: TGTGCCAGCAGCACGGGGATCGGGAATTCACCCCTCCACTTT. This chain connects TRBV9 to TRBJ1-6; D unclear. Trimming removed 4 bases from V and 7 bases from J, with 12 bases in between. Per the germline V gene, CDR1 is SGDLS and CDR2 is YYNGEE. The CDR3 is 14 residues long.